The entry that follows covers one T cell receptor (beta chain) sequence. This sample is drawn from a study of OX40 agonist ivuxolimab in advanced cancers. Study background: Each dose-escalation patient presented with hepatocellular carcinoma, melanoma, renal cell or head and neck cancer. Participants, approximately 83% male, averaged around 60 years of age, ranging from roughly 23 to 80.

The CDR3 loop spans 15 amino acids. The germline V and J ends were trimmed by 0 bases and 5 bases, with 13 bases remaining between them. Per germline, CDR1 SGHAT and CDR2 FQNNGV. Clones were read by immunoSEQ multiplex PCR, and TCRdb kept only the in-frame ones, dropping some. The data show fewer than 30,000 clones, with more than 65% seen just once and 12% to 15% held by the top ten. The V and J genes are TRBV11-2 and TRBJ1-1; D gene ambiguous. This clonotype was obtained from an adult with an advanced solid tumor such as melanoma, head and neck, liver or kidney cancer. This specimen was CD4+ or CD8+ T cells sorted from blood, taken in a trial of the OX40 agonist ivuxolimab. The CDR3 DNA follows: TGTGCCAGCAGCTTAGATTGGTACCAGCGGACTGAAGCTTTCTTT. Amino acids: CASSLDWYQRTEAFF.